This T cell receptor (beta chain) was captured in a study of a mutant IDH1 vaccine in newly diagnosed glioma. Whole-study context: Following radiotherapy alone, or alongside temozolomide cycles, vaccination was started after an interval of 4-6 weeks.

The time point denotes: week 35, safety follow-up. A single vaccine dose contained 300 ug of mutant IDH1 20-mer peptide, and topical imiquimod was used with it. A word on this clone: Its cognate antigen is unknown.

Study-wide results and limits: Among top peripheral T cell clonotypes, changes seemed unrelated to pseudoprogression.

The V end lost 2 bases, the J end lost 5 bases, and 13 bases lay between the germline ends. CDR1 GTSNPN and CDR2 SVGIG come from the germline V gene (reference sequence). The CDR3 sequence is 13 residues long. TCRdb keeps only in-frame clones here, not all; method: immunoSEQ multiplex PCR. The table records approximately 30,000 clones, 65% to 80% of them present only once. Sequences were derived from PBMCs, sampled from a glioma patient whose treatment included an IDH1 peptide vaccine. This clonotype was sampled from a man aged 50-60 years with glioma. The chain joins TRBV30 to TRBJ2-7; either TRBD1 or TRBD2 may fit D (6 bases each). CDR3 sequence: CAWSQGRLDEQYF. In nucleotides, the CDR3 is TGTGCCTGGAGTCAGGGGAGGCTCGACGAGCAGTACTTC.